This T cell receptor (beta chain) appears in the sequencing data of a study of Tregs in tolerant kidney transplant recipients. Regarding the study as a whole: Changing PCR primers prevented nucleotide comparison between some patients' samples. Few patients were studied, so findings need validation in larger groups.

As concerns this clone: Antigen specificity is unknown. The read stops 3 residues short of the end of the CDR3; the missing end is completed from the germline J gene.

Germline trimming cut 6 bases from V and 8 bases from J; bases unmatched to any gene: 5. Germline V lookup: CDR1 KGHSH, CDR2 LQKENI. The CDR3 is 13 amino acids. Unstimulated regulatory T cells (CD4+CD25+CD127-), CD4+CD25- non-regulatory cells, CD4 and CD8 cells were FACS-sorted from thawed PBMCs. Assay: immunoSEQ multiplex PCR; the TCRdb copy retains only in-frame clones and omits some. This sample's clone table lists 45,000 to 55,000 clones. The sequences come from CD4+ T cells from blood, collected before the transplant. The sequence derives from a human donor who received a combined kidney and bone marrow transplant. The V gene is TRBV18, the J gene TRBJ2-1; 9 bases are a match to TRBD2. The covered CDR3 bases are TGTGCCAGCTCCCTCGGCGGGAGGGATGAG. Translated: CASSLGGRDE. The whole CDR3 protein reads CASSLGGRDEQFF.